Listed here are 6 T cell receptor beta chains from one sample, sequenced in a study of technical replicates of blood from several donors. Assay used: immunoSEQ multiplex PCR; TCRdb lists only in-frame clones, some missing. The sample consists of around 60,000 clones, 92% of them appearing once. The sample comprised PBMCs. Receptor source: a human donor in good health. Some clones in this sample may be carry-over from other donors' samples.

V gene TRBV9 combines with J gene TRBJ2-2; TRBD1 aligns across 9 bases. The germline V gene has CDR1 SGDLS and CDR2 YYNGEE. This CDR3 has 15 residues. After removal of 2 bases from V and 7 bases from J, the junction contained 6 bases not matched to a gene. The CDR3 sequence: CASSVRDRAIGELFF. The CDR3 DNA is TGTGCCAGCAGCGTCCGGGACAGGGCGATCGGGGAGCTGTTTTTT. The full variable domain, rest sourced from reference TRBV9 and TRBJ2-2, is DSGVTQTPKHLITATGQRVTLRCSPRSGDLSVYWYQQSLDQGLQFLIQYYNGEERAKGNILERFSAQQFPDLHSELNLSSLELGDSALYFCASSVRDRAIGELFFGEGSRLTVL.

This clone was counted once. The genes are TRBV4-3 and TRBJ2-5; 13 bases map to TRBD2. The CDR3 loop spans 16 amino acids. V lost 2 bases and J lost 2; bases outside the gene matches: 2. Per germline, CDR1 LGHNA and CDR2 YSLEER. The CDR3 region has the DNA TGCGCCAGCAGCCAAACGGGACTAGCGGGGCAAGAGACCCAGTACTTC. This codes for CASSQTGLAGQETQYF.

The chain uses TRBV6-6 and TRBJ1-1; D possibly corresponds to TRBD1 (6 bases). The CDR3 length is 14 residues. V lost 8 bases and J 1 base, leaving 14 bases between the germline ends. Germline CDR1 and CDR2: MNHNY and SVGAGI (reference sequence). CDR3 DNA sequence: TGTGCCAGCCACCTCCAGGGACAGAACACTGAAGCTTTCTTT. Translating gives CASHLQGQNTEAFF.

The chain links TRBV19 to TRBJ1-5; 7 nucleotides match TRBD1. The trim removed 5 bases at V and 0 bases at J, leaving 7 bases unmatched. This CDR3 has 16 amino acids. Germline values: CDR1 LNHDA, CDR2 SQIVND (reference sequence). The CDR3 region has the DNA TGTGCCAGTAGTCCCAGACAGGGATATAGCAATCAGCCCCAGCATTTT. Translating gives CASSPRQGYSNQPQHF.

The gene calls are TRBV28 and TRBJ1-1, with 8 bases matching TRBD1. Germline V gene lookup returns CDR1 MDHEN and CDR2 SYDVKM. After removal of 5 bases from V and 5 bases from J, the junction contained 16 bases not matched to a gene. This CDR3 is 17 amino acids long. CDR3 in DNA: TGTGCCAGCAGTGGAGGACAGGGTCCCGTTTTTCGGACTGAAGCTTTCTTT. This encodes CASSGGQGPVFRTEAFF.

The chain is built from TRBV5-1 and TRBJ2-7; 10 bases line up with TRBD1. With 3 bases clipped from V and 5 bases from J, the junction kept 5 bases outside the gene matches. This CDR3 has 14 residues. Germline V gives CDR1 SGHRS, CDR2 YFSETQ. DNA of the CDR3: TGCGCCAGCAGCTCCGGGACAGGGGCTCACGAGCAGTACTTC. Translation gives CASSSGTGAHEQYF.